The 8 T cell receptor beta chains presented below share a single source sample, sequenced in a study of human T cells and chemical hapten exposure. TCRdb reanalysed the RACE reads using MiXCR and keeps one entry per CDR3 protein. The sample includes some 120,000 distinct CDR3 sequences, more than 7.5% of them seen just once. Time point described: healthy volunteer bleed at 2 weeks. Blood, whole and unfractionated, served as the source for total RNA extraction. The sequenced material came from whole blood. All receptors derive from a male donor in good health. Some clones in this sample may be carry-over from other donors' samples.

V and J are TRBV5-1 and TRBJ1-1, with TRBD1 identical over 9 bases. Per germline, CDR1 SGHRS and CDR2 YFSETQ. J lost 6 bases, V lost 1 base, and 13 bases had no gene match. The CDR3 covers 17 residues. DNA for the CDR3: TGCGCCAGCAGCTTGCCCGGGACAGGGAGTTTAGGTGCTGAAGCTTTCTTT. Amino acid sequence: CASSLPGTGSLGAEAFF.

Many counts were recorded for this clonotype. The CDR3 is CASRLAGLNTEAFF. As DNA, the CDR3 is TGTGCCAGCAGGCTGGCGGGACTTAACACTGAAGCTTTCTTT. This chain joins TRBV6-5 and TRBJ1-1, with D perhaps TRBD1 (5 bases). Germline V CDR1 and CDR2: MNHEY, SVGAGI. Trimming removed 6 bases from V and 2 bases from J, with 13 bases in between. The CDR3 covers 14 residues.

The chain has TRBV2 and TRBJ1-1; unclear D gene. The CDR3 has 15 residues. The germline V and J ends were trimmed by 2 bases and 4 bases, with 14 bases remaining between them. The germline V gene has CDR1 SNHLY and CDR2 FYNNEI. The DNA for the CDR3 is TGTGCCAGCAGTGAATCCCAGGAGGCGATCACTGAAGCTTTCTTT. As protein: CASSESQEAITEAFF.

This clonotype was detected many times. The chain employs TRBV5-4 and TRBJ1-1, with TRBD1 identical over 9 bases. The CDR3 consists of 13 residues. V was pared by 8 bases and J by 4 bases, with 6 bases of the junction left unmatched. Germline lookup yields CDR1 SGHNT and CDR2 YYREEE (reference sequence). The CDR3 nucleotides read TGTGCCAGTACAGGGGGCGCGAGCACTGAAGCTTTCTTT. Translation gives CASTGGASTEAFF.

There are a few counts of this clonotype. The CDR3 region is CASIGGYSYNEQFF. The CDR3 DNA reads as TGTGCCAGCATTGGCGGGTACTCCTACAATGAGCAGTTCTTC. The chain carries TRBV12-3 or TRBV12-4 and TRBJ2-1, with D possibly matching TRBD2 (5 bases). The V gene lost 7 bases and the J gene lost 0 bases, with 10 bases spanning the gap. This CDR3 contains 14 residues.

This clonotype showed up just a few times. CDR3 loop: CASSFGDRENGYTF. In DNA form, the CDR3 reads TGCGCCAGCAGCTTTGGGGACAGGGAGAATGGCTACACCTTC. V and J are TRBV5-1 and TRBJ1-2, with 9 nucleotides matching TRBD1. CDR3 size: 14 residues. V dropped 2 bases and J dropped 6; count of bases not matched to a gene: 5. CDR1 is SGHRS, CDR2 YFSETQ, per germline.

This clonotype was counted a few times. J is TRBJ2-1 and V is TRBV2; the match to TRBD1 covers 7 bases. The CDR3 runs to 13 residues. V was pared by 9 bases and J by 5 bases, with 7 bases of the junction left unmatched. Per the germline V gene, CDR1 is SNHLY and CDR2 is FYNNEI. The CDR3 sequence is CARQTGFDNEQFF. CDR3 nucleotide sequence: TGTGCCAGACAGACAGGGTTCGACAATGAGCAGTTCTTC.

The chain recombines TRBV5-6 with TRBJ1-5; no definite D call. V lost 1 base and J 1 base, leaving 9 bases between the germline ends. CDR3 length: 15 amino acids. Per the germline V gene, CDR1 is SGHDT and CDR2 is YYEEEE. CDR3 bases: TGTGCCAGCAGCTTGTGGGGTGGCAGCAATCAGCCCCAGCATTTT. This translates into CASSLWGGSNQPQHF.